In its sample, the clone carrying this T cell receptor beta chain was seen once. What it binds is not known. With 4 bases clipped from V and 7 bases from J, the junction kept 5 bases outside the gene matches. Germline loops: CDR1 SGHDN, CDR2 FVKESK. There are 14 residues in the CDR3. The sample is drawn from a study of T cell responses to AZD1222 COVID-19 vaccine. About the study: Analysis merged second doses at about 4 or about 12 weeks. Study results and limitations: Only a handful of AZD1222 recipients were seropositive at baseline. The span of vaccine-associated CD4 TCRs extended across spike, with dominance at 160-218 and 743-854. Donors were chiefly white British, with a greater number of females, and clonal diversity was perhaps underestimated.

Here immunoSEQ multiplex PCR was the method, and the copy in TCRdb shows in-frame clones only, minus some. The sample has some 130,000 clones; around 84% are singletons. The TCR sequence derives from an adult in good health. Sequencing was performed on peripheral blood, taken on day 0 of AZD1222 vaccination. This chain joins TRBV14 and TRBJ1-5, with 9 bases fitting TRBD1. The CDR3 here is CASSRQGVGQPQHF. CDR3 nucleotides: TGTGCCAGCAGCCGACAGGGGGTTGGCCAGCCCCAGCATTTT.